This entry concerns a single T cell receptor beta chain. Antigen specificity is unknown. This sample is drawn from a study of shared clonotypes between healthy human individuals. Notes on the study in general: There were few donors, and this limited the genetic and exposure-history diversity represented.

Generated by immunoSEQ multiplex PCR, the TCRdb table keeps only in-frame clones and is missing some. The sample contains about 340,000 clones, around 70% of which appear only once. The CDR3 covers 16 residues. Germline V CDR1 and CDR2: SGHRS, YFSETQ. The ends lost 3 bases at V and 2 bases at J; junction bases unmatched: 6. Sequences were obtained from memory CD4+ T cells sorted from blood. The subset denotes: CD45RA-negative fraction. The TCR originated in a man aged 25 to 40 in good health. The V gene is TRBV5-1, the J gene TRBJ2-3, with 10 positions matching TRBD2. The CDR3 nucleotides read TGCGCCAGCAGCTCGGCTAGCGGGAGAGACACAGATACGCAGTATTTT. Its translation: CASSSASGRDTDTQYF. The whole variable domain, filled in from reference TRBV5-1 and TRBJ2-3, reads KAGVTQTPRYLIKTRGQQVTLSCSPISGHRSVSWYQQTPGQGLQFLFEYFSETQRNKGNFPGRFSGRQFSNSRSEMNVSTLELGDSALYLCASSSASGRDTDTQYFGPGTRLTVL.